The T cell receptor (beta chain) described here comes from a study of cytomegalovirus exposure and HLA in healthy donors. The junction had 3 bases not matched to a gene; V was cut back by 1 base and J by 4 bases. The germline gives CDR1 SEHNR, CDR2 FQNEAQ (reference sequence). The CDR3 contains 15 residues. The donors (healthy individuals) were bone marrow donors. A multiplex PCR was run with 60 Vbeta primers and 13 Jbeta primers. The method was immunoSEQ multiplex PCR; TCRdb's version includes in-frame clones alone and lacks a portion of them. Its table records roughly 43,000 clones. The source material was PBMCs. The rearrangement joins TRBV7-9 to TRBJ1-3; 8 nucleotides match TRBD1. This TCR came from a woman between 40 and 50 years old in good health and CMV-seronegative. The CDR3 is CASSLGRGRGNTIYF. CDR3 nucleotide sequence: TGTGCCAGCAGCTTAGGCAGGGGGCGAGGAAACACCATATATTTT.